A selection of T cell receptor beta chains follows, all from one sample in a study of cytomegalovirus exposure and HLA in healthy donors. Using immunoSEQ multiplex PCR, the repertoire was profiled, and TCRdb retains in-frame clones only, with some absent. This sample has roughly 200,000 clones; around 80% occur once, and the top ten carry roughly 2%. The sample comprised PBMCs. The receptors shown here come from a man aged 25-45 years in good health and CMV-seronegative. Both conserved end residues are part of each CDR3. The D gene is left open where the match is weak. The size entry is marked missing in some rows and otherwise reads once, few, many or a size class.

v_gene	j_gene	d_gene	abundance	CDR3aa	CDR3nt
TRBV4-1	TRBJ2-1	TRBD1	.	CASSHIGQDSTQFF	TGCGCCAGCAGCCACATCGGACAGGACTCTACTCAGTTCTTC
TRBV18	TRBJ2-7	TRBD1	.	CASFGTGDYEQYF	TGTGCCAGCTTCGGGACAGGGGACTACGAGCAGTACTTC
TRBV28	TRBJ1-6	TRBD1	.	CASVQGSHNSPLHF	TGTGCCAGTGTACAGGGGAGCCATAATTCACCCCTCCACTTT
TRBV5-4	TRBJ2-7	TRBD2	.	CATGVEVAGVREQYF	TGTGCCACCGGAGTCGAGGTAGCGGGAGTAAGGGAGCAGTACTTC
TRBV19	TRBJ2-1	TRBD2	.	CASRVLADPYEQFF	TGTGCCAGTAGGGTACTAGCGGATCCTTATGAGCAGTTCTTC
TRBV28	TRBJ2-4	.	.	CASSLDYRVTRSKNIQYF	TGTGCCAGCAGTTTAGACTACAGGGTGACAAGATCCAAAAACATTCAGTACTTC
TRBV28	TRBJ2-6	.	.	CASSRWESSGANVLTF	TGTGCCAGCAGTAGATGGGAGAGCTCTGGGGCCAACGTCCTGACTTTC
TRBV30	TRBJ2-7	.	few	CAWSVSGDEQYF	TGTGCCTGGAGTGTATCCGGGGACGAGCAGTACTTC
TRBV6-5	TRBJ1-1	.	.	CASSEALTNTEAFF	TGTGCCAGCAGCGAGGCATTGACGAACACTGAAGCTTTCTTT
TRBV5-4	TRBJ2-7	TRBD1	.	CASSLANPLQGDTYEQYF	TGTGCCAGCAGCTTGGCCAACCCTTTACAGGGGGATACCTACGAGCAGTACTTC
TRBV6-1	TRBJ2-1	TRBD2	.	CASNLAGGALGEQFF	TGTGCCAGCAATTTAGCGGGTGGGGCCCTTGGTGAGCAGTTCTTC
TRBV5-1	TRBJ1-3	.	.	CASSLTGYGNTIYF	TGCGCCAGCAGTCTAACAGGGTACGGAAACACCATATATTTT
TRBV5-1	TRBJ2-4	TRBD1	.	CASSLQGAGNIQYF	TGCGCCAGCAGCTTGCAGGGGGCGGGGAACATTCAGTACTTC
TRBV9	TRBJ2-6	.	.	CASSVGSSGANVLTF	TGTGCCAGCAGCGTAGGGAGCTCTGGGGCCAACGTCCTGACTTTC
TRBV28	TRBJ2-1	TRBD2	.	CASSLWTSGRKRSYNEQFF	TGTGCCAGCAGTTTGTGGACTAGCGGGAGGAAACGGTCCTACAATGAGCAGTTCTTC
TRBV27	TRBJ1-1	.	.	CASSRGGMNTEAFF	TGTGCCAGCAGTAGGGGAGGGATGAACACTGAAGCTTTCTTT
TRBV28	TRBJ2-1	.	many	CASRAGSSYNEQFF	TGTGCCAGCAGGGCGGGGAGCTCCTACAATGAGCAGTTCTTC
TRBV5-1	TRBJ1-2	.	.	CASSPGSTGNYGYTF	TGCGCCAGCAGCCCGGGATCAACGGGAAACTATGGCTACACCTTC
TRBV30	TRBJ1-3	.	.	CAWSNGVSGNTIYF	TGTGCCTGGAGTAACGGTGTCTCTGGAAACACCATATATTTT
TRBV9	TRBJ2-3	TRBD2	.	CASSVGLAGTDTQYF	TGTGCCAGCAGCGTAGGACTAGCGGGGACAGATACGCAGTATTTT
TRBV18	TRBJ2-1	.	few	CASSPTGFNNEQFF	TGTGCCAGCTCACCAACAGGTTTTAACAATGAGCAGTTCTTC
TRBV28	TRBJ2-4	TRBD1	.	CASSTQGAAKNIQYF	TGTGCCAGCAGTACACAGGGGGCAGCCAAAAACATTCAGTACTTC
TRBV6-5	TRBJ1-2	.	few	CASNPRGLGNYGYTF	TGTGCCAGCAATCCCAGAGGGCTGGGGAACTATGGCTACACCTTC
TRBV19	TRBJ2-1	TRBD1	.	CASSMTGGVSYNEQFF	TGTGCCAGTAGTATGACAGGGGGCGTCTCCTACAATGAGCAGTTCTTC
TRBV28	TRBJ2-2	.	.	CASSFQGHRPANTGELFF	TGTGCCAGCAGTTTTCAGGGGCATCGACCAGCGAACACCGGGGAGCTGTTTTTT
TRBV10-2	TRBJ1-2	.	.	CASSDSTGLTYGYTF	TGCGCCAGCAGTGATTCCACGGGACTAACCTATGGCTACACCTTC
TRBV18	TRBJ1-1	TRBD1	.	CASSPAGTGGSTEAFF	TGTGCCAGCTCACCAGCGGGAACAGGGGGAAGCACTGAAGCTTTCTTT
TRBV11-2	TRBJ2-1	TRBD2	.	CASSFLAGWVGEQFF	TGTGCCAGCAGCTTCCTAGCGGGATGGGTAGGGGAGCAGTTCTTC
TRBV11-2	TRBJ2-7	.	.	CASSPHSPSDYKSYEQYF	TGTGCCAGCAGCCCCCACAGTCCTAGCGACTACAAATCCTACGAGCAGTACTTC
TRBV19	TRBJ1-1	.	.	CASRFRTVGTEAFF	TGTGCCAGTAGGTTTCGGACTGTAGGCACTGAAGCTTTCTTT
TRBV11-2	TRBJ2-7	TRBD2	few	CASSSLTSGTYEQYF	TGTGCCAGCAGCTCCCTGACTAGCGGAACCTACGAGCAGTACTTC
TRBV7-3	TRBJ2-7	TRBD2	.	CASSLTGRNPHEQYF	TGTGCCAGCAGCTTAACCGGGAGGAACCCTCACGAGCAGTACTTC
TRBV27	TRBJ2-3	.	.	CASSSLLLSTQYF	TGTGCCAGCAGTTCTCTTCTACTTTCTACGCAGTATTTT
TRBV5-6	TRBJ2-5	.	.	CLSSGGPGAQYF	TGTCTAAGCTCAGGGGGGCCAGGGGCCCAGTACTTC
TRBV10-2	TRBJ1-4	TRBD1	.	CASRNLGQPNEKLFF	TGCGCCAGCAGGAACCTGGGACAGCCTAATGAAAAACTGTTTTTT
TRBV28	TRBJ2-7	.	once	CASSLVGGQYF	TGTGCCAGCAGTTTAGTGGGGGGGCAGTACTTC
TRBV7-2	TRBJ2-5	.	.	CASTETQYF	TGTGCCAGCACGGAGACCCAGTACTTC
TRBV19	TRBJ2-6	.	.	CASSNTGPGANVLTF	TGTGCCAGTAGTAATACAGGCCCTGGGGCCAACGTCCTGACTTTC
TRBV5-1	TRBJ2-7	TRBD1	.	CASSVRDRGLFDEQYF	TGCGCCAGCAGCGTCCGGGACAGGGGGCTTTTCGACGAGCAGTACTTC
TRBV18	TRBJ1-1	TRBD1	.	CASSPQRPGQGRSTEAFF	TGTGCCAGCTCACCCCAACGTCCGGGACAGGGGAGGAGTACTGAAGCTTTCTTT
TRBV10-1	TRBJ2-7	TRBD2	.	CASSEASGRAPYEQYF	TGCGCCAGCAGTGAGGCTAGCGGGAGGGCCCCCTACGAGCAGTACTTC